The following is a TCR beta chain sequence with its context. The target antigen is unknown. The sample belongs to a study of T cell responses to AZD1222 COVID-19 vaccine. General study findings and limits: Following two doses of AZD1222, Spike-specific TCR breadth and depth rose. Samples come after the peak T cell response, not at day 14. Recipients of AZD1222 seropositive at baseline numbered only five or six. There were vaccine-associated CD4 TCRs across spike, dominant at 160-218 and 743-854.

Libraries were prepared by immunoSEQ multiplex PCR; TCRdb keeps only in-frame clonotypes and omits some of them. Of some 110,000 clones in the sample, 86% were seen once. This CDR3 is built from 13 residues. The germline gives CDR1 MNHNY, CDR2 SVGAGI (reference sequence). The V end lost 7 bases, the J end lost 0 bases, and 7 bases lay between the germline ends. The sample consisted of peripheral blood, taken 28 days after the second dose of the MenACWY control vaccine. This chain connects TRBV6-6 to TRBJ1-5; D remains unclear. The receptor's source is an adult who received the MenACWY meningococcal vaccine as a control. The CDR3 protein is CASKRNSNQPQHF. The CDR3 region has the DNA TGTGCCAGCAAACGGAATAGCAATCAGCCCCAGCATTTT.